The 26 T cell receptor beta chains listed next were all sequenced from one sample in a study of cytomegalovirus exposure and HLA in healthy donors. Method: immunoSEQ multiplex PCR; TCRdb's copy keeps in-frame clones and lacks some. The sample shows 150,000 to 200,000 clones, about 90% of them seen only once. Sequenced sample: PBMCs. All receptors derive from a woman aged 25 to 39 in good health and CMV-seronegative.

In DNA form, the CDR3 reads TGTGCCAGCAGCTTGGGTCCACGACTAGCGGTTACCGGGGAGCTGTTTTTT. Its protein product is CASSLGPRLAVTGELFF. This chain uses TRBV5-4 with TRBJ2-2; 9 bases align to TRBD2. The V segment lost 0 bases and the J segment 5 bases; nucleotides outside the gene matches: 8. The CDR3 loop spans 17 amino acids. Per the germline V gene, CDR1 is SGHNT and CDR2 is YYREEE (reference sequence).

The chain uses TRBV6-1 and TRBJ2-2; D ambiguous. Germline V gene data show CDR1 as MNHNS and CDR2 as SASEGT. This CDR3 region has 13 residues. Trimming removed 7 bases at V and 4 bases at J, with 10 bases between. CDR3 sequence (DNA): TGTGCCAGCACGGCGCGCGTCACCGGGGAGCTGTTTTTT. This codes for CASTARVTGELFF.

The CDR3 nucleotides read TGTGCCAGCAGTCCGACGGGCCAGTGGGGCTCCTACGAGCAGTACTTC. Translating it yields CASSPTGQWGSYEQYF. The chain carries TRBV7-9 and TRBJ2-7; D unresolved. The germline gives CDR1 SEHNR, CDR2 FQNEAQ (reference sequence). The CDR3 runs to 16 residues. The ends were cut back, 6 bases at V and 0 bases at J, with 18 bases in the middle.

The CDR3 DNA follows: TGTGCCAGCAGCAATACGGAGGGACACGGAGATGGAGAGACCCAGTACTTC. It yields the protein CASSNTEGHGDGETQYF. The V and J genes are TRBV21-1 and TRBJ2-5. TRBV21-1 is reported as a pseudogene. The CDR3 loop spans 17 amino acids.

The chain couples TRBV19 to TRBJ1-1; D gene unclear. Trimming left V 3 bases short and J 7 bases short, with 6 bases between. CDR1 and CDR2 from the germline V gene are LNHDA and SQIVND (reference sequence). The length of the CDR3 is 11 residues. The CDR3 nucleotides read TGTGCCAGTAGTATCGGTGTTGAAGCTTTCTTT. Residues: CASSIGVEAFF.

The chain employs TRBV30 and TRBJ2-1; tentatively, D is TRBD1 or TRBD2 (6 bases each). Germline loops: CDR1 GTSNPN, CDR2 SVGIG (reference sequence). Between the trimmed V and J ends, which lost 3 bases and 5 bases, there was a span of 17 bases. The CDR3 covers 15 residues. CDR3 residues: CAWSAGTGGNNEQFF. The CDR3 nucleotides read TGTGCCTGGAGCGCCGGGACTGGGGGCAACAATGAGCAGTTCTTC.

The CDR3 loop is CASRMDGTIEQYF. The CDR3 DNA follows: TGTGCCAGCAGGATGGACGGGACGATCGAGCAGTACTTC. J is TRBJ2-7 and V is TRBV6-1; perhaps D is TRBD1 or TRBD2 (5 bases each). Germline V gene lookup returns CDR1 MNHNS and CDR2 SASEGT. CDR3 length: 13 amino acids. The V end was cut by 6 bases, the J end by 6 bases, with 15 bases between.

The sample holds a few counts of this clone. This chain connects TRBV7-3 to TRBJ2-7; D gene uncertain. In germline, CDR1 is SGHTA, CDR2 FQGTGA. Trimming took off 2 bases at V and 7 bases at J, with 12 bases between the two ends. CDR3 size: 13 residues. The CDR3 DNA reads as TGTGCCAGCAGCTTAGGGCCGGCTGGGGAGCAGTACTTC. It codes for CASSLGPAGEQYF.

The rearrangement links TRBV27 to TRBJ1-2; possibly TRBD1 for D (5 bases). The CDR3 has 17 residues. Germline V gene sequence: CDR1 MNHEY, CDR2 SMNVEV (reference sequence). Trimming took off 2 bases at V and 4 bases at J, with 20 bases between the two ends. The CDR3 here is CASSLNSQGGLGYGYTF. DNA for the CDR3: TGTGCCAGCAGTTTAAACAGCCAGGGAGGTCTTGGCTATGGCTACACCTTC.

The genes are TRBV29-1 and TRBJ2-1; D uncertain. V dropped 2 bases and J dropped 5 bases, with 4 bases sitting between them. The length of the CDR3 is 11 residues. Germline V gene lookup returns CDR1 SQVTM and CDR2 ANQGSEA. CDR3 bases: TGCAGCGTTGAACCCAACAATGAGCAGTTCTTC. Its protein product is CSVEPNNEQFF.

The chain recombines TRBV18 with TRBJ2-7; 7 bases map to TRBD1. V shed 3 bases, J shed 2 bases, and the junction held 7 bases outside the gene matches. Per the germline V gene, CDR1 is KGHSH and CDR2 is LQKENI. The CDR3 is 15 residues long. In nucleotides, the CDR3 is TGTGCCAGCTCACCTTATCAGGGGGTTACCTACGAGCAGTACTTC. Amino acids: CASSPYQGVTYEQYF.

This clone turned up a few times. The J gene is TRBJ1-2, the V gene TRBV4-2; D ambiguous. Deletions cut 0 bases from V and 4 bases from J, with 9 bases between. CDR1 and CDR2 from the germline V gene are LGHNA and YNFKEQ. CDR3 length: 14 residues. In nucleotides, the CDR3 is TGTGCCAGCAGCCAAGATCTCCAGTCCTATGGCTACACCTTC. It yields the protein CASSQDLQSYGYTF.

The genes are TRBV7-6 and TRBJ1-5; perhaps TRBD1 as D (5 bases). This CDR3 contains 14 residues. With 5 bases removed from V and 6 bases from J, the gap between germline ends came to 14 bases. Germline-derived CDR1 and CDR2 are SGHVS and FNYEAQ. The CDR3 region is CASSRRSGVQPQHF. The CDR3 DNA sequence: TGTGCCAGCAGCCGTCGTTCGGGGGTTCAGCCCCAGCATTTT.

The gene calls are TRBV9 and TRBJ1-5; D is unclear. V lost 0 bases to trimming and J lost 2 bases, with 9 bases between them. The CDR3 extends over 15 amino acids. Per the germline V gene, CDR1 is SGDLS and CDR2 is YYNGEE. For the CDR3, the DNA is TGTGCCAGCAGCGTAGTGGCAGACCGCAATCAGCCCCAGCATTTT. Translating it yields CASSVVADRNQPQHF.

The V and J genes are TRBV5-1 and TRBJ2-7; D possibly corresponds to TRBD2 (5 bases). V gave up 2 bases and J gave up 4 bases, with 25 bases separating them. This CDR3 has 18 residues. Germline values: CDR1 SGHRS, CDR2 YFSETQ. CDR3 region: CASSFGVPPKTQRYEQYF. The CDR3 DNA follows: TGCGCCAGCAGCTTCGGGGTCCCCCCTAAGACCCAACGTTACGAGCAGTACTTC. Based on the CDR3 plus reference TRBV5-1 and TRBJ2-7, the full variable domain is KAGVTQTPRYLIKTRGQQVTLSCSPISGHRSVSWYQQTPGQGLQFLFEYFSETQRNKGNFPGRFSGRQFSNSRSEMNVSTLELGDSALYLCASSFGVPPKTQRYEQYFGPGTRLTVT.

This chain joins TRBV5-1 and TRBJ2-2; no clear D gene. V gave up 3 bases and J gave up 1 base, with 10 bases separating them. Germline V gives CDR1 SGHRS, CDR2 YFSETQ. The CDR3 spans 15 residues. The CDR3: CASSSFVGNTGELFF. The DNA of the CDR3 is TGCGCCAGCAGCTCCTTTGTGGGGAACACCGGGGAGCTGTTTTTT.

V gene TRBV19 combines with J gene TRBJ2-5, with 7 bases aligning to TRBD2. The germline V gene encodes CDR1 LNHDA and CDR2 SQIVND (reference sequence). The CDR3 is made up of 13 amino acids. Germline trimming cut 5 bases from V and 5 bases from J; bases unmatched to any gene: 5. The CDR3 sequence: CASSDGEGETQYF. The CDR3 DNA sequence: TGTGCCAGTAGTGACGGGGAGGGGGAGACCCAGTACTTC. The whole variable domain, filled in from reference TRBV19 and TRBJ2-5, reads DGGITQSPKYLFRKEGQNVTLSCEQNLNHDAMYWYRQDPGQGLRLIYYSQIVNDFQKGDIAEGYSVSREKKESFPLTVTSAQKNPTAFYLCASSDGEGETQYFGPGTRLLVL.

V is TRBV7-9 and J is TRBJ2-6; 9 nucleotides match TRBD1. J lost 2 bases, V lost 11 bases, and 7 bases had no gene match. The germline V gene encodes CDR1 SEHNR and CDR2 FQNEAQ (reference sequence). The length of the CDR3 is 15 residues. CDR3 in amino acids: CAETGGGTGANVLTF. The CDR3, as DNA: TGTGCCGAAACAGGGGGCGGCACTGGGGCCAACGTCCTGACTTTC.

The gene calls are TRBV19 and TRBJ2-5, with no clear D. With 3 bases removed from V and 3 bases from J, the gap between germline ends came to 8 bases. From germline, CDR1 is LNHDA and CDR2 SQIVND (reference sequence). This CDR3 contains 13 residues. The CDR3 DNA reads as TGTGCCAGTAGTATTTCCAGTAAAGAGACCCAGTACTTC. It yields the protein CASSISSKETQYF.

The DNA of the CDR3 is TGTGCCAGCAGTGAAGGGCGGGTTTTTAGCAATCAGCCCCAGCATTTT. Protein sequence: CASSEGRVFSNQPQHF. The chain is built from TRBV2 and TRBJ1-5; D remains unclear. The CDR3 is 16 amino acids. Between the trimmed V and J ends, which lost 1 base and 0 bases, there was a span of 10 bases. Germline V gene sequence: CDR1 SNHLY, CDR2 FYNNEI.

The chain has TRBV6-6 and TRBJ1-5; D possibly corresponds to TRBD1 (6 bases). Trimming shortened V by 6 bases and J by 6 bases, and 12 bases separated the two germline ends. CDR1 and CDR2 (germline): MNHNY, SVGAGI (reference sequence). The CDR3 contains 13 residues. In nucleotides, the CDR3 is TGTGCCAGCAGCCGCAGGGGAGGTCAGCCCCAGCATTTT. It encodes CASSRRGGQPQHF.

This rearrangement joins TRBV6-5 to TRBJ2-3; D remains unclear. With 3 bases removed from V and 4 bases from J, the gap between germline ends came to 14 bases. This CDR3 has 15 residues. CDR1 and CDR2 from the germline V gene are MNHEY and SVGAGI. CDR3 sequence: CASSYDIRVADTQYF. CDR3 bases: TGTGCCAGCAGTTATGACATCCGCGTGGCAGATACGCAGTATTTT.

This chain connects TRBV7-6 to TRBJ2-1, with 7 bases matching TRBD2. Germline V gives CDR1 SGHVS, CDR2 FNYEAQ. The CDR3 runs to 16 residues. The V gene end was trimmed by 9 bases and the J gene end by 6 bases; junction bases not matched to a gene: 17. The CDR3 spells CASCEVGGSSCNEQFF. The CDR3 region has the DNA TGTGCCAGTTGCGAAGTCGGCGGGAGTTCTTGCAATGAGCAGTTCTTC.

The CDR3 DNA is TGTGCCAGCAGTTTCAGGAGCCCCTACAATGAGCAGTTCTTC. The encoded protein is CASSFRSPYNEQFF. The chain combines TRBV6-5 with TRBJ2-1; D is unclear. The V gene lost 4 bases and the J gene lost 2 bases, with 9 bases spanning the gap. Germline CDR1 is MNHEY and CDR2 is SVGAGI. This CDR3 has 14 residues.

This chain uses TRBV29-1 with TRBJ2-3; 10 positions agree with TRBD2. Looked up from germline, CDR1 is SQVTM and CDR2 is ANQGSEA. V lost 6 bases, J lost 1 base, and 7 bases stayed unmatched. This CDR3 contains 15 residues. The CDR3 bases are TGCAGCGTGTTACGGACTAGCGGCCGCACAGATACGCAGTATTTT. Translating it yields CSVLRTSGRTDTQYF.

The chain joins TRBV27 to TRBJ1-4; D may be TRBD1 (5 bases). With 2 bases removed from V and 2 bases from J, the gap between germline ends came to 12 bases. Germline V lookup: CDR1 MNHEY, CDR2 SMNVEV (reference sequence). This CDR3 has 16 residues. CDR3 in DNA: TGTGCCAGCAGTTTACGGGTGCCAGGGACTAATGAAAAACTGTTTTTT. This gives the protein CASSLRVPGTNEKLFF.